This entry concerns a single T cell receptor (beta chain). Per the germline V gene, CDR1 is SEHNR and CDR2 is FQNEAQ (reference sequence). Trimming took off 4 bases at V and 2 bases at J, with 9 bases between the two ends. The CDR3 has 13 residues. These data originate in a study of T cell changes during pregnancy in multiple sclerosis. Produced via immunoSEQ multiplex PCR; TCRdb's table is partial and in-frame only. The data show 38,000 or so clones, about 91% seen once. The clonotype originates from a female donor with multiple sclerosis, enrolled in a pregnancy study. The rearrangement joins TRBV7-9 to TRBJ2-7; D uncertain. This material consisted of CD8+ T cells from peripheral blood mononuclear cells, taken before pregnancy. As DNA, the CDR3 is TGTGCCAGCAGCTATAGAGAAACCTACGAGCAGTACTTC. Amino acids: CASSYRETYEQYF.